The TCR beta chain under discussion was sequenced for a study of control samples from healthy donors and cancer patients. V lost 3 bases and J 0 bases, leaving 9 bases between the germline ends. Germline values: CDR1 SEHNR, CDR2 FQNEAQ (reference sequence). The CDR3 contains 16 residues. TCRdb's table, derived via immunoSEQ multiplex PCR, lists solely in-frame clones and lacks some. This table holds about 38,000 clones, more than 70% found once. What was sequenced was PBMCs. The genes are TRBV7-9 and TRBJ1-6, with a weak D call TRBD1 (5 bases). The TCR sequence derives from an older woman with lung cancer. In nucleotides, the CDR3 is TGTGCCAGCAGCTTCCAGGGTAGCTCCTATAATTCACCCCTCCACTTT. Translated, it gives CASSFQGSSYNSPLHF.